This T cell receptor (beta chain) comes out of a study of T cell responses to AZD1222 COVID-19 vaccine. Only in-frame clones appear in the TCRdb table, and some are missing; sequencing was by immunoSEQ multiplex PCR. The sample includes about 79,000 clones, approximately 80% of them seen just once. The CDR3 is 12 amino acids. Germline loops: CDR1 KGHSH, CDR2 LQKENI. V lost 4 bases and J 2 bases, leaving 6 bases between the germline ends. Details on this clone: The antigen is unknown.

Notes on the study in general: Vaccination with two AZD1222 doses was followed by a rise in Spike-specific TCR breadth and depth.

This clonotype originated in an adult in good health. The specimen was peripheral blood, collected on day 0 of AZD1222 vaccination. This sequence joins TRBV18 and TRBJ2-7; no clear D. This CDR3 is CASSQRTYEQYF. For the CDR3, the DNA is TGTGCCAGCTCACAAAGAACCTACGAGCAGTACTTC.